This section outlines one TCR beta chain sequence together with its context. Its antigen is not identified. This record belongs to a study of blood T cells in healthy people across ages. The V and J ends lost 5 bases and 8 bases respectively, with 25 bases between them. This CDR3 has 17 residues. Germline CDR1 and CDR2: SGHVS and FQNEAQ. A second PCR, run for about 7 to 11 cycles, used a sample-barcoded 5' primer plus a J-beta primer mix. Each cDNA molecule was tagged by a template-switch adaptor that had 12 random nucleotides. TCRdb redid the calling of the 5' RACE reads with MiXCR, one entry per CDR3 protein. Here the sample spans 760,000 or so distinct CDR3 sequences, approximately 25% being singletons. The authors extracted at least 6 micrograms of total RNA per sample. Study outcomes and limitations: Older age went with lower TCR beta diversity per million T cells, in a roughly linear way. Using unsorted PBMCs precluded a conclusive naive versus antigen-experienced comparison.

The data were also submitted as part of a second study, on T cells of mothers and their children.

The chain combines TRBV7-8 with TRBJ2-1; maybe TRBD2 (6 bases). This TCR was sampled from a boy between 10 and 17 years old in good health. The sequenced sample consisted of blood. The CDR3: CASSPNRPGGPNDEQFF. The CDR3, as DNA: TGTGCCAGCAGCCCAAACCGTCCAGGAGGGCCAAACGATGAGCAGTTCTTC.